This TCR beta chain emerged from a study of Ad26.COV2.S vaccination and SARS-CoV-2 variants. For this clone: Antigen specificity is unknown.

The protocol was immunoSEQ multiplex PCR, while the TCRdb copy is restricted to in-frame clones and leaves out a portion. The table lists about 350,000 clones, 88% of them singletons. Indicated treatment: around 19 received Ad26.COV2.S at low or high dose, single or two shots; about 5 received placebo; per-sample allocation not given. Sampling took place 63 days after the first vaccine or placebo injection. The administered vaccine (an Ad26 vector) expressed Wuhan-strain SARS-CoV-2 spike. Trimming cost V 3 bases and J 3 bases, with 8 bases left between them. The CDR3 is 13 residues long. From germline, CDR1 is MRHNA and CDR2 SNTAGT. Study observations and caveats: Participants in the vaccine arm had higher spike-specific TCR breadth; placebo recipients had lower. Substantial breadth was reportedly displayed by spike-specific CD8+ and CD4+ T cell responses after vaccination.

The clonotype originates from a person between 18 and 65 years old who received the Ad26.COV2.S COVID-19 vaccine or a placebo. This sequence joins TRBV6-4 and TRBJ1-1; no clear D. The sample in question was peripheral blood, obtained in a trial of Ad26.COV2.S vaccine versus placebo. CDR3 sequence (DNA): TGTGCCAGCAGTGAAGCGCGGTACACTGAAGCTTTCTTT. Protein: CASSEARYTEAFF.